This TCR beta chain was retrieved from a study of identical twins. Each donor (without exception) was a healthy Caucasian. V gave up 3 bases and J gave up 1 base, with 10 bases separating them. The CDR3 contains 14 residues. Looked up from germline, CDR1 is SQVTM and CDR2 is ANQGSEA. This clonotype appeared a few times. Carrying unique molecular identifiers, the cDNA also gained a universal primer site through template switching. TCRdb used MiXCR to reprocess the 5' RACE reads, holding one entry per CDR3 protein. This repertoire shows nearly 900,000 distinct CDR3 sequences, approximately 13% found once; its top ten account for around 1.5%. These same data were also listed under a study on yellow fever vaccine responses in identical twins.

This sequence originates from a woman aged 18-29 years in good health. The sequenced material came from PBMCs. V is TRBV29-1 and J is TRBJ1-3, with no clear D. The DNA of the CDR3 is TGCAGCGTTGAGGCCTTGGGGTCTGGAAACACCATATATTTT. It specifies CSVEALGSGNTIYF.